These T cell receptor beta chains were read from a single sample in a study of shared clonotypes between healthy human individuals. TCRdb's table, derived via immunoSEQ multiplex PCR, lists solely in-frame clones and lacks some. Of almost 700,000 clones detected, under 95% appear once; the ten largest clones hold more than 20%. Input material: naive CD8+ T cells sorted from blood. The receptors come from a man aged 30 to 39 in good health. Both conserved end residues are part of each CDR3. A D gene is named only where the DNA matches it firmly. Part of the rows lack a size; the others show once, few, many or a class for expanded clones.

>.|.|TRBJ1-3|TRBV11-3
CASSSYRESGNTIYF
TGTGCCAGCAGCTCCTACAGGGAGTCTGGAAACACCATATATTTT
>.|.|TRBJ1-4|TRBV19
CASTPQHGEKLFF
TGTGCCAGTACCCCCCAGCATGGTGAAAAACTGTTTTTT
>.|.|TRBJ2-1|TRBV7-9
CASSLSDNEQFF
TGTGCCAGCAGCTTGTCAGACAATGAGCAGTTCTTC
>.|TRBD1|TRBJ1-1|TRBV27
CASSLGRGPFTEAFF
TGTGCCAGCAGTTTGGGCAGGGGGCCGTTCACTGAAGCTTTCTTT
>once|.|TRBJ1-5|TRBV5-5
CASSTFDEAHQPQHF
TGTGCCAGCAGCACCTTCGATGAGGCACATCAGCCCCAGCATTTT
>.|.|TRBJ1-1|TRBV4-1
CASSQGLTPNTEAFF
TGCGCCAGCAGCCAAGGATTAACCCCGAACACTGAAGCTTTCTTT
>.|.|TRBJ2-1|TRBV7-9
CASSLALENYNEQFF
TGTGCCAGCAGCTTAGCACTAGAGAACTACAATGAGCAGTTCTTC
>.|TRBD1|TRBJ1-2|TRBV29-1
CSVETSGQGDGYTF
TGCAGCGTTGAAACCTCGGGACAGGGGGATGGCTACACCTTC
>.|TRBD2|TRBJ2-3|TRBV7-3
CASSSAGGTDTQYF
TGTGCCAGCAGCTCAGCGGGAGGGACAGATACGCAGTATTTT
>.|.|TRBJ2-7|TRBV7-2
CASSLGPDSGPNEQYF
TGTGCCAGCAGCTTAGGACCGGACAGTGGCCCGAACGAGCAGTACTTC
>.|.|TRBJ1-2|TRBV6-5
CASSVTQEVGYTF
TGTGCCAGCAGTGTTACCCAGGAGGTTGGCTACACCTTC
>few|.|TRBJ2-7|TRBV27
CASSSYRSSYEQYF
TGTGCCAGCAGTTCCTACAGGAGCTCCTACGAGCAGTACTTC
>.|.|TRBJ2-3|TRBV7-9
CASSLVGSSSTDTQYF
TGTGCCAGCAGCTTAGTGGGCAGCTCGAGCACAGATACGCAGTATTTT
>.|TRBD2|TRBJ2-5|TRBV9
CASSAGLAGGPRETQYF
TGTGCCAGCAGCGCCGGACTAGCGGGAGGGCCAAGGGAGACCCAGTACTTC
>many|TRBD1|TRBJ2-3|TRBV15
CATRGPGQGTDTQYF
TGTGCCACCAGGGGGCCCGGACAGGGGACAGATACGCAGTATTTT
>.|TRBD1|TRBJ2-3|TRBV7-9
CASSFLRDRDADTQYF
TGTGCCAGCAGCTTTTTACGGGACAGGGATGCAGATACGCAGTATTTT
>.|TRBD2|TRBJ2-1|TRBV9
CASSGTSGRSYNEQFF
TGTGCCAGCAGCGGGACTAGCGGGAGGTCCTACAATGAGCAGTTCTTC
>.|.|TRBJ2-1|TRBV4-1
CASSPRDSYNEQFF
TGCGCCAGCAGCCCGAGGGATTCCTACAATGAGCAGTTCTTC
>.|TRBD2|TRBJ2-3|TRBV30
CAWTAGTSGTDTQYF
TGTGCCTGGACCGCCGGGACTAGCGGCACAGATACGCAGTATTTT
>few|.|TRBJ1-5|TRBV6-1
CASSSYSNQPQHF
TGTGCCAGCAGTTCTTATAGCAATCAGCCCCAGCATTTT
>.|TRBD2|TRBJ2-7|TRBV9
CASSELSGGSYEQYF
TGTGCCAGCAGCGAGTTGAGCGGGGGCTCCTACGAGCAGTACTTC
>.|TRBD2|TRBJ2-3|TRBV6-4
CASRPTSGRADTQYF
TGTGCCAGCAGGCCCACTAGCGGGAGGGCCGATACGCAGTATTTT
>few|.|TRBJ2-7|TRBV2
CASLSLPYEQYF
TGTGCCAGCCTATCTTTGCCCTACGAGCAGTACTTC
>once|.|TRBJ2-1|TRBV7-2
CASLQSYNEQFF
TGTGCCAGCCTACAGTCCTACAATGAGCAGTTCTTC
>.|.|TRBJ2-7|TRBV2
CASSEEDRSYEQYF
TGTGCCAGCAGTGAAGAGGACAGAAGCTACGAGCAGTACTTC
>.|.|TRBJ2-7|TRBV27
CASSPERQGHEQYF
TGTGCCAGCAGTCCAGAGCGCCAGGGCCACGAGCAGTACTTC
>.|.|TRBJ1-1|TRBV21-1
CASTTEIFVQVPNTEAFF
TGTGCCAGCACCACCGAGATCTTTGTACAGGTCCCGAACACTGAAGCTTTCTTT
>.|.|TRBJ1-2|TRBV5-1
CASSSERTVHDGYTF
TGCGCCAGCAGCTCAGAGAGGACAGTACATGATGGCTACACCTTC
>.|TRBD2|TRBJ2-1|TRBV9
CASSALGGESPGNEQFF
TGTGCCAGCAGCGCGCTGGGGGGGGAGTCCCCCGGGAATGAGCAGTTCTTC
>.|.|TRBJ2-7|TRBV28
CASSLRGASSYEQYF
TGTGCCAGCAGTTTACGTGGCGCGAGCTCCTACGAGCAGTACTTC
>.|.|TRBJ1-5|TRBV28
CASSLLVYQPQHF
TGTGCCAGCAGTTTATTGGTTTATCAGCCCCAGCATTTT
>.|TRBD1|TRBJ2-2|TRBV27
CASSPLGDRGLTGELFF
TGTGCCAGCAGTCCACTGGGGGACAGGGGGCTTACCGGGGAGCTGTTTTTT
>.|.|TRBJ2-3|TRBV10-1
CASSEFQDRPGTDTQYF
TGCGCCAGCAGTGAGTTCCAGGACAGACCTGGCACAGATACGCAGTATTTT
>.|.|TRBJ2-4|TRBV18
CASSLDSGMILAKNIQYF
TGTGCCAGCTCACTGGACAGTGGAATGATCTTAGCCAAAAACATTCAGTACTTC
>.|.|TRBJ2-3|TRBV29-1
CSVTQSGMYTDTQYF
TGCAGCGTTACTCAATCTGGGATGTACACAGATACGCAGTATTTT
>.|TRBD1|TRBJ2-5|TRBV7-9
CASSLVVGQGYF
TGTGCCAGCAGCTTAGTAGTTGGACAGGGATACTTC
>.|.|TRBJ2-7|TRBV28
CASSPGTPQSGEQYF
TGTGCCAGCAGTCCGGGGACGCCCCAGTCGGGCGAGCAGTACTTC
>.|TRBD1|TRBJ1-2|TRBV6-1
CASSGWTGDAIHTF
TGTGCCAGCAGTGGGTGGACAGGCGACGCAATTCACACCTTC
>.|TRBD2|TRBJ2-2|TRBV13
CASRLAGMNTGELFF
TGTGCCAGCCGACTAGCGGGGATGAACACCGGGGAGCTGTTTTTT
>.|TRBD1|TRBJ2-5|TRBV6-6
CASSYSPGGHETQYF
TGTGCCAGCAGTTACTCGCCAGGGGGCCACGAGACCCAGTACTTC
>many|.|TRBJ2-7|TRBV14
CASSPGDLSYEQYF
TGTGCCAGCAGCCCCGGGGACCTCTCCTACGAGCAGTACTTC
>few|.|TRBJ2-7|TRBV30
CAWSREPYEQYF
TGTGCCTGGAGTAGGGAACCCTACGAGCAGTACTTC
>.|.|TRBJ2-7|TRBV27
CASSLWGREQYF
TGTGCCAGCAGTTTGTGGGGGCGCGAGCAGTACTTC
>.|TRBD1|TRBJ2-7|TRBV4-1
CASSQGQGATEQYF
TGCGCCAGCAGCCAAGGTCAGGGGGCTACCGAGCAGTACTTC
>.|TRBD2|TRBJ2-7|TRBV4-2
CASSTLAGAYEQYF
TGTGCCAGCAGCACCCTAGCGGGAGCTTACGAGCAGTACTTC
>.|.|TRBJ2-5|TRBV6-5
CASSPTEVQETQYF
TGTGCCAGCAGTCCGACAGAAGTCCAAGAGACCCAGTACTTC
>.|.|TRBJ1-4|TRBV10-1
CASSDFSGREAQMKKLFF
TGCGCCAGCAGTGACTTTAGCGGCCGGGAGGCTCAAATGAAAAAGCTGTTTTTT
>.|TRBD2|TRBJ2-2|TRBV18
CASSPGLAGVTGELFF
TGTGCCAGCTCACCGGGACTAGCGGGAGTCACCGGGGAGCTGTTTTTT
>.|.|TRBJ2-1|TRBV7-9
CASSLLGADEQFF
TGTGCCAGCAGCTTACTCGGGGCGGATGAGCAGTTCTTC
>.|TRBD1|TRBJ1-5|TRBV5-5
CASSDRVTRNQPQHF
TGTGCCAGCAGCGACAGGGTTACGCGCAATCAGCCCCAGCATTTT